Below, 32 T cell receptor beta chains from the same sample are listed, as sequenced in a study of blood T cell repertoires in COVID-19. This table comes from immunoSEQ multiplex PCR, and its TCRdb copy is limited to in-frame clones, with some not included. The sample lists fewer than 500,000 clones, around 89% seen once, with more than 0.85% in the top ten. The sequenced material came from PBMCs or T cells enriched from blood (not recorded which). The receptors stem from a woman in her twenties or thirties with acute COVID-19.

The V and J genes are TRBV7-3 and TRBJ2-3, with 9 bases fitting TRBD2. CDR1 is SGHTA and CDR2 is FQGTGA in the germline V gene. V lost 3 bases and J lost 3; bases outside the gene matches: 4. The CDR3 loop spans 15 amino acids. The CDR3 sequence is CASSLRGGRTDTQYF. The CDR3 bases are TGTGCCAGCAGCTTGCGGGGGGGCCGGACAGATACGCAGTATTTT.

This rearrangement joins TRBV19 to TRBJ1-4, with 7 bases identical to TRBD1. V lost 6 bases to trimming and J lost 7 bases; unmatched junction nucleotides: 11. The CDR3 has 15 residues. The germline V gene encodes CDR1 LNHDA and CDR2 SQIVND (reference sequence). The CDR3: CASRGGRGSGEKLFF. CDR3 nucleotides: TGTGCCAGTAGAGGGGGCCGGGGATCTGGTGAAAAACTGTTTTTT.

The V and J genes are TRBV9 and TRBJ1-2; D not certain. V lost 0 bases and J 9 bases, leaving 6 bases between the germline ends. There are 11 residues in the CDR3. Germline V gene sequence: CDR1 SGDLS, CDR2 YYNGEE. CDR3: CASSVAGSYTF. Here the CDR3 DNA reads TGTGCCAGCAGCGTAGCGGGGAGCTACACCTTC.

The V and J genes are TRBV30 and TRBJ1-5; no reliable D call. Germline CDR1 GTSNPN, CDR2 SVGIG (reference sequence). The CDR3 consists of 13 residues. V was pared by 2 bases and J by 9 bases, with 14 bases between. CDR3 nucleotide sequence: TGTGCCTGGAGTACCTCCCAAGCTGGGCCCCAGCATTTT. Its translation is CAWSTSQAGPQHF.

The chain has TRBV6-5 and TRBJ1-5; 10 nucleotides line up with TRBD1. The germline gives CDR1 MNHEY, CDR2 SVGAGI. The CDR3 sequence is 15 residues long. The ends lost 6 bases at V and 5 bases at J; junction bases unmatched: 7. The CDR3 nucleotides are TGTGCCAGCAGATGGGGACAGGGGTTCGATCAGCCCCAGCATTTT. Translating it yields CASRWGQGFDQPQHF.

The genes are TRBV7-9 and TRBJ2-1; possibly TRBD1 for D (6 bases). The V and J ends lost 0 bases and 5 bases respectively, with 8 bases between them. Per the germline V gene, CDR1 is SEHNR and CDR2 is FQNEAQ (reference sequence). The CDR3 loop spans 14 amino acids. CDR3: CASSLAGDNNEQFF. CDR3 bases: TGTGCCAGCAGCTTAGCGGGGGACAACAATGAGCAGTTCTTC.

The chain carries TRBV5-1 and TRBJ2-1, with no clear D. The CDR3 totals 11 residues. The V gene's germline CDR1 is SGHRS and CDR2 YFSETQ. The ends were cut back, 1 base at V and 7 bases at J, with 3 bases in the middle. CDR3 in DNA: TGCGCCAGCAGCTTGTCAAATGAGCAGTTCTTC. This translates into CASSLSNEQFF.

The genes are TRBV7-8 and TRBJ2-7, with D possibly matching TRBD1 (5 bases). Germline CDR1 reads SGHVS; CDR2 reads FQNEAQ. This CDR3 has 14 amino acids. The V and J ends lost 5 bases and 3 bases respectively, with 14 bases between them. CDR3 DNA: TGTGCCAGCAGCATTAGGGGCACTCTCTACGAGCAGTACTTC. Encoded protein: CASSIRGTLYEQYF.

The chain combines TRBV25-1 with TRBJ1-4; no clear D. The CDR3 loop spans 15 amino acids. Germline CDR1 reads MGHDK; CDR2 reads SYGVNS. The V end lost 4 bases, the J end lost 5 bases, and 14 bases lay between the germline ends. CDR3: CASSGYGFANEKLFF. The CDR3 DNA reads TGTGCCAGCAGTGGGTACGGGTTCGCAAATGAAAAACTGTTTTTT.

The genes are TRBV10-3 and TRBJ1-1; 7 nucleotides line up with TRBD1. Germline CDR1 reads ENHRY; CDR2 reads SYGVKD. The CDR3 loop spans 11 amino acids. Trimming cost V 10 bases and J 5 bases; bases outside gene matches: 4. The CDR3 DNA is TGTGCCACCCACAGGGGAACTGAAGCTTTCTTT. Its protein product is CATHRGTEAFF.

The chain employs TRBV5-1 and TRBJ1-1; 8 bases are shared with TRBD1. Per germline, CDR1 SGHRS and CDR2 YFSETQ. Trimming removed 4 bases from V and 0 bases from J; junction bases left unmatched: 5. CDR3 length: 15 amino acids. This CDR3 reads CASSPGGLMNTEAFF. The DNA of the CDR3 is TGCGCCAGCAGCCCAGGGGGCCTGATGAACACTGAAGCTTTCTTT.

V is TRBV12-3 or TRBV12-4 and J is TRBJ2-7, with D tentatively TRBD1 (6 bases). CDR3 length: 13 residues. Trimming stripped 7 bases from V and 0 bases from J, with 10 bases between. CDR3 loop: CASTSGASYEQYF. The DNA for the CDR3 is TGTGCCAGCACCTCAGGGGCCTCCTACGAGCAGTACTTC.

This chain uses TRBV4-1 with TRBJ1-6, with D possibly matching TRBD1 (5 bases). Germline V gives CDR1 MGHRA, CDR2 YSYEKL. The CDR3 has 19 residues. With 0 bases removed from V and 2 bases from J, the gap between germline ends came to 17 bases. The CDR3 is CASSQDLAGRAPYNSPLHF. The CDR3 DNA follows: TGCGCCAGCAGCCAAGATCTTGCCGGCAGGGCTCCCTATAATTCACCCCTCCACTTT.

J is TRBJ2-5 and V is TRBV11-3; D uncertain. Germline V gene lookup returns CDR1 SGHNT and CDR2 YENEEA. The CDR3 totals 15 residues. Deletions cut 1 base from V and 1 base from J, with 10 bases between. The CDR3 DNA follows: TGTGCCAGCAGCTTAGGCGGCGGTTCCCAAGAGACCCAGTACTTC. This sequence encodes CASSLGGGSQETQYF. The full variable domain, completed using reference TRBV11-3 and TRBJ2-5, is EAGVVQSPRYKIIEKKQPVAFWCNPISGHNTLYWYLQNLGQGPELLIRYENEEAVDDSQLPKDRFSAERLKGVDSTLKIQPAELGDSAVYLCASSLGGGSQETQYFGPGTRLLVL.

V gene TRBV2 combines with J gene TRBJ1-4; 12 bases align to TRBD1. The germline gives CDR1 SNHLY, CDR2 FYNNEI. The CDR3 sequence is 16 residues long. Losses at the gene ends were 2 bases for V and 10 bases for J; bases not matched to a gene: 8. DNA of the CDR3: TGTGCCAGCAGTGAAATTCGGGGACAGGGGGCGGGAAAACTGTTTTTT. This sequence encodes CASSEIRGQGAGKLFF.

V gene TRBV7-2 combines with J gene TRBJ2-3, with 9 bases aligning to TRBD2. V lost 5 bases and J lost 3; bases outside the gene matches: 6. The CDR3 is 15 residues long. Germline V gene data show CDR1 as SGHTA and CDR2 as FQGNSA. The CDR3 region is CASSPRTSGTDTQYF. The CDR3 bases are TGTGCCAGCAGCCCCCGTACTAGCGGGACAGATACGCAGTATTTT.

This chain uses TRBV29-1 with TRBJ2-3; TRBD1 matches 11 bases. V lost 3 bases, J lost 3 bases, and 2 bases stayed unmatched. CDR3 length: 14 residues. CDR1 is SQVTM, CDR2 ANQGSEA, per germline. The CDR3 protein is CSVERDRGTDTQYF. The CDR3 nucleotides read TGCAGCGTTGAGCGGGACAGGGGGACAGATACGCAGTATTTT.

The chain uses TRBV4-1 and TRBJ1-2, with 9 nucleotides matching TRBD1. With 4 bases clipped from V and 3 bases from J, the junction kept 9 bases outside the gene matches. CDR1 is MGHRA and CDR2 is YSYEKL in the germline V gene. The CDR3 is 16 residues long. The CDR3 spells CASSPWGQGDHYGYTF. In nucleotides, the CDR3 is TGCGCCAGCAGCCCCTGGGGACAGGGTGATCACTATGGCTACACCTTC.

The chain recombines TRBV3-1 (or the pseudogene TRBV3-2) with TRBJ2-1, with unresolved D. Germline V gene data show CDR1 as LGHDT and CDR2 as YNNKEL (reference sequence). The CDR3 is 16 residues long. V dropped 1 base and J dropped 6 bases, with 16 bases sitting between them. The CDR3 nucleotides are TGTGCCAGCAGCCAAGCCATCGGTCGTCGCCGCAATGAGCAGTTCTTC. Amino acid sequence: CASSQAIGRRRNEQFF.

The chain combines TRBV10-1 with TRBJ2-5; 8 bases are shared with TRBD2. CDR1 is WNHNN and CDR2 is SYGVQD in the germline V gene (reference sequence). The CDR3 contains 15 residues. The junction had 12 bases not matched to a gene; V was cut back by 7 bases and J by 5 bases. CDR3 sequence: CASNFGLAGDETQYF. Written as DNA, the CDR3 is TGCGCCAGCAACTTTGGACTAGCAGGGGATGAGACCCAGTACTTC.

The chain has TRBV28 and TRBJ1-1; perhaps TRBD1 as D (5 bases). V was pared by 3 bases and J by 11 bases, with 10 bases between. Per germline, CDR1 MDHEN and CDR2 SYDVKM. The CDR3 has 11 residues. CDR3 bases: TGTGCCAGCAGTTTTAAAGGGGCGGCTTTCTTT. Protein product: CASSFKGAAFF.

The chain couples TRBV2 to TRBJ2-5, with unresolved D. Trimming removed 5 bases from V and 1 base from J, with 5 bases in between. The CDR3 has 12 amino acids. Germline V gene sequence: CDR1 SNHLY, CDR2 FYNNEI. The CDR3: CASSFGQETQYF. The CDR3 nucleotides read TGTGCCAGCAGTTTCGGCCAAGAGACCCAGTACTTC.

The chain joins TRBV7-9 to TRBJ1-4; 7 bases fit TRBD1. The V gene end was trimmed by 1 base and the J gene end by 7 bases; junction bases not matched to a gene: 6. The CDR3 is made up of 15 amino acids. CDR1 and CDR2 (germline): SEHNR, FQNEAQ (reference sequence). The CDR3 spells CASSLVGTALEKLFF. In DNA form, the CDR3 reads TGTGCCAGCAGCTTAGTCGGGACAGCTCTTGAAAAACTGTTTTTT. Together with reference TRBV7-9 and TRBJ1-4, the CDR3 gives the full variable domain: DTGVSQNPRHKITKRGQNVTFRCDPISEHNRLYWYRQTLGQGPEFLTYFQNEAQLEKSRLLSDRFSAERPKGSFSTLEIQRTEQGDSAMYLCASSLVGTALEKLFFGSGTQLSVL.

The sample holds a few counts of this clone. This chain links TRBV5-1 with TRBJ1-1, with 8 bases aligning to TRBD1. Germline CDR1 SGHRS, CDR2 YFSETQ. The CDR3 is 15 amino acids. With V trimmed by 4 bases and J by 3 bases, 8 bases remained unmatched. The DNA for the CDR3 is TGCGCCAGCAGCGCCGGTTTACAGGGGGACACTGAAGCTTTCTTT. Its translation: CASSAGLQGDTEAFF.

This clone was recorded only once. The chain links TRBV29-1 to TRBJ2-7, with D possibly being TRBD1 (6 bases). The CDR3 totals 15 residues. Looked up from germline, CDR1 is SQVTM and CDR2 is ANQGSEA. Trimming left V 6 bases short and J 3 bases short, with 21 bases between. This CDR3 is CSVLTGGFGGYEQYF. The CDR3 DNA is TGCAGCGTGCTGACTGGGGGCTTCGGAGGCTACGAGCAGTACTTC.

This clone was seen more than once but under ten times. The chain has TRBV7-6 and TRBJ2-7; 7 nucleotides match TRBD1. In germline, CDR1 is SGHVS, CDR2 FNYEAQ. The CDR3 sequence is 14 residues long. V lost 5 bases to trimming and J lost 4 bases; unmatched junction nucleotides: 8. The CDR3: CASSPPGGQYEQYF. In DNA, the CDR3 is TGTGCCAGCAGCCCGCCAGGGGGACAGTACGAGCAGTACTTC.

This clone was seen just once. The J gene is TRBJ2-7, the V gene TRBV9; D may be TRBD2 (6 bases). The CDR3 length is 14 residues. Germline CDR1 reads SGDLS; CDR2 reads YYNGEE. V was cut by 4 bases and J by 0 bases, with 11 bases left in between. The CDR3 nucleotides read TGTGCCAGCAGCCCCCTCGGGAGCTCCTACGAGCAGTACTTC. Translated: CASSPLGSSYEQYF.

The chain combines TRBV21-1 with TRBJ2-7; the table gives TRBD1 as D, unverified against the DNA. TRBV21-1 is assigned pseudogene status. The length of the CDR3 is 17 residues. The CDR3 region has the DNA TGTGCCAGCAGCAAATGTGACAGGGCCCCCGGCTTCTACGAGCAGTACTTC. Translating gives CASSKCDRAPGFYEQYF.

The rearrangement joins TRBV5-6 to TRBJ1-2; possibly TRBD1 for D (6 bases). Trimming left V 4 bases short and J 9 bases short, with 13 bases between. The germline V gene has CDR1 SGHDT and CDR2 YYEEEE. This CDR3 contains 12 residues. CDR3 nucleotide sequence: TGTGCCAGCAGCGTAACAGGGTTGAGCTACACCTTC. Its translation is CASSVTGLSYTF.

The chain uses TRBV7-6 and TRBJ2-3; 12 nucleotides match TRBD2. The CDR3 runs to 16 residues. Germline V gene lookup returns CDR1 SGHVS and CDR2 FNYEAQ. V shed 5 bases, J shed 3 bases, and the junction held 6 bases outside the gene matches. The CDR3 DNA is TGTGCCAGCAGCCCCCGGACTAGCGGGGAAACAGATACGCAGTATTTT. It encodes CASSPRTSGETDTQYF.

This clone appeared a single time. V is TRBV7-9 and J is TRBJ1-2; 8 bases fit TRBD1. Germline V lookup: CDR1 SEHNR, CDR2 FQNEAQ (reference sequence). Losses at the gene ends were 3 bases for V and 3 bases for J; bases not matched to a gene: 9. This CDR3 region has 16 residues. CDR3 sequence reads: CASSFAPGQGDYGYTF. CDR3 nucleotides: TGTGCCAGCAGCTTTGCCCCTGGACAGGGAGACTATGGCTACACCTTC.

The chain is built from TRBV23-1 and TRBJ2-7, with D perhaps TRBD1 (6 bases). TRBV23-1 qualifies as an ORF whose function is uncertain. Trimming stripped 6 bases from V and 2 bases from J, with 20 bases between. CDR3 length: 16 residues. The CDR3 nucleotides are TGCGCCAGCAGCCGCGCCCAGGACAGTTCCGCCTACGAGCAGTACTTC. Encoded protein: CASSRAQDSSAYEQYF.